A single sample gave rise to the 3 T cell receptor beta chains below, sequenced in a study of blood T cell repertoires in COVID-19. Assay: immunoSEQ multiplex PCR; the TCRdb copy retains only in-frame clones and omits some. In the table there are 70,000 to 80,000 clones, around nine tenths of which are singletons. The sequenced sample consisted of peripheral blood. These receptors originate from a woman aged 55-75 years with acute or convalescent COVID-19.

This sequence joins TRBV7-2 and TRBJ2-7; tentatively, D is TRBD2 (6 bases). Germline V lookup: CDR1 SGHTA, CDR2 FQGNSA. The CDR3 covers 15 residues. Trimming removed 1 base at V and 0 bases at J, with 10 bases between. The CDR3 here is CASSLDSGNSYEQYF. In DNA form, the CDR3 reads TGTGCCAGCAGCTTAGATAGCGGTAACTCCTACGAGCAGTACTTC.

This clone occurred once. The J gene is TRBJ1-1, the V gene TRBV27, with 8 bases aligning to TRBD1. V shed 5 bases, J shed 5 bases, and the junction held 10 bases outside the gene matches. The CDR3 sequence is 15 residues long. The germline gives CDR1 MNHEY, CDR2 SMNVEV (reference sequence). CDR3 nucleotide sequence: TGTGCCAGCAGTCGGGACAGGATCGGCTTAACTGAAGCTTTCTTT. It translates to CASSRDRIGLTEAFF.

The V call is TRBV2, the J call TRBJ1-5; D ambiguous. V lost 3 bases and J lost 0, with 9 bases in between. CDR1 is SNHLY, CDR2 FYNNEI, per germline. CDR3 length: 15 amino acids. CDR3 in amino acids: CASSDIGSSNQPQHF. The DNA of the CDR3 is TGTGCCAGCAGTGACATTGGCAGTAGCAATCAGCCCCAGCATTTT.